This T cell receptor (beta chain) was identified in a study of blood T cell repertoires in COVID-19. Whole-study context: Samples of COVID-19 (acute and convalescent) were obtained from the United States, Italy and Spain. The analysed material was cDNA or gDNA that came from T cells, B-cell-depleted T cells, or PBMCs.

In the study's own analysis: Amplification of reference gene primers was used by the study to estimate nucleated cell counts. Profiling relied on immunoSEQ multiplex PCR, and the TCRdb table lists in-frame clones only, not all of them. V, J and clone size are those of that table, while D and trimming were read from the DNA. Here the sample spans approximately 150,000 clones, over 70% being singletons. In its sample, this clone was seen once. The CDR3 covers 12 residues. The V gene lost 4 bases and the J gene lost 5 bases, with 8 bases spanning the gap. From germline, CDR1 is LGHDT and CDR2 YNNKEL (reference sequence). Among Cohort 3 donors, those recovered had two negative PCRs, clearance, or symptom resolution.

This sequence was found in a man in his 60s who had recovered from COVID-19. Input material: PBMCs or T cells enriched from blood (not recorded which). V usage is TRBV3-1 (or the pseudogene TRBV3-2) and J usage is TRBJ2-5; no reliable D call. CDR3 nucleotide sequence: TGTGCCAGCAGCCCGGAGAGCGAGACCCAGTACTTC. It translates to CASSPESETQYF.